A single sample gave rise to the 20 T cell receptor beta chains below, sequenced in a study of T cells after yellow fever vaccination. TCRdb reanalysed the 5' RACE reads using MiXCR and keeps one entry per CDR3 protein. Among almost 600,000 distinct CDR3 sequences listed, 13% were seen once. Sequences were derived from PBMCs, sampled on the day of the yellow fever booster vaccination. These receptors originate from a man under 40 who received the YFV17D yellow fever vaccine.

This clonotype came up once. V and J are TRBV28 and TRBJ2-2, with TRBD2 matching 10 bases. The CDR3 has 17 amino acids. Germline lookup yields CDR1 MDHEN and CDR2 SYDVKM. The V gene end was trimmed by 1 base and the J gene end by 1 base; junction bases not matched to a gene: 3. In DNA, the CDR3 is TGTGCCAGCAGTTTATTCGGACTAGCGGTGAACACCGGGGAGCTGTTTTTT. This codes for CASSLFGLAVNTGELFF.

This clonotype has more than one count but fewer than ten. The rearrangement uses TRBV20-1 and TRBJ2-7; D ambiguous. Trimming pared 0 bases from V and 1 base from J, leaving 13 bases between. Germline lookup yields CDR1 DFQATT and CDR2 SNEGSKA (reference sequence). This CDR3 region has 15 residues. CDR3 coding DNA: TGCAGTGCTAGAGAAGTCAACGACGGGTCCTACGAGCAGTACTTC. Translating it yields CSAREVNDGSYEQYF.

The genes are TRBV29-1 and TRBJ2-5, with 8 bases matching TRBD1. The junction had 10 bases not matched to a gene; V was cut back by 1 base and J by 0 bases. This CDR3 is 17 amino acids long. Per germline, CDR1 SQVTM and CDR2 ANQGSEA. The CDR3 spells CSVEGQGPLLNQETQYF. CDR3 DNA sequence: TGCAGCGTTGAAGGACAGGGGCCTCTATTGAACCAAGAGACCCAGTACTTC. Full variable domain (missing parts from reference TRBV29-1 and TRBJ2-5): SAVISQKPSRDICQRGTSLTIQCQVDSQVTMMFWYRQQPGQSLTLIATANQGSEATYESGFVIDKFPISRPNLTFSTLTVSNMSPEDSSIYLCSVEGQGPLLNQETQYFGPGTRLLVL.

This clonotype was picked up a small number of times. V usage is TRBV2 and J usage is TRBJ2-3; no definite D call. Between the trimmed V and J ends, which lost 4 bases and 0 bases, there was a span of 11 bases. The CDR3 is made up of 15 amino acids. CDR1 SNHLY and CDR2 FYNNEI come from the germline V gene. Written as DNA, the CDR3 is TGTGCCAGCAGTGCTGTGTGGGAAAGCACAGATACGCAGTATTTT. It encodes CASSAVWESTDTQYF.

This clonotype has a handful of counts. The rearrangement joins TRBV20-1 to TRBJ2-1; 7 bases align to TRBD2. CDR1 and CDR2 (germline): DFQATT, SNEGSKA (reference sequence). The CDR3 spans 13 residues. V was pared by 3 bases and J by 5 bases, with 4 bases of the junction left unmatched. The CDR3 nucleotides are TGCAGTGCTAGGGCTAGCGGTCACAATGAGCAGTTCTTC. It specifies CSARASGHNEQFF.

This clonotype appeared a few times. The chain employs TRBV14 and TRBJ2-1; the D gene is possibly TRBD2 (5 bases). CDR1 is SGHDN, CDR2 FVKESK, per germline. Trimming pared 0 bases from V and 3 bases from J, leaving 9 bases between. There are 15 residues in the CDR3. This chain's CDR3 is CASSQEPSFYNEQFF. In DNA, the CDR3 is TGTGCCAGCAGCCAAGAACCTAGCTTCTACAATGAGCAGTTCTTC. Full variable domain (rest looked up from reference TRBV14 and TRBJ2-1): EAGVTQFPSHSVIEKGQTVTLRCDPISGHDNLYWYRRVMGKEIKFLLHFVKESKQDESGMPNNRFLAERTGGTYSTLKVQPAELEDSGVYFCASSQEPSFYNEQFFGPGTRLTVL.

V usage is TRBV7-9 and J usage is TRBJ2-3; D is unclear. Germline V CDR1 and CDR2: SEHNR, FQNEAQ (reference sequence). CDR3 length equals 13 residues. Trimming removed 2 bases at V and 4 bases at J, with 7 bases between. In nucleotides, the CDR3 is TGTGCCAGCAGCTTAAACAGACCAGATACGCAGTATTTT. It encodes CASSLNRPDTQYF.

This rearrangement joins TRBV20-1 to TRBJ2-2, with 10 bases lining up with TRBD2. CDR1 is DFQATT and CDR2 is SNEGSKA in the germline V gene (reference sequence). V trimming: 6 bases; J trimming: 9 bases; junction bases outside the gene matches: 4. The CDR3 runs to 12 residues. CDR3 nucleotides: TGCAGTGCGTCGGGACTAGCGAGGGAGCTGTTTTTT. Translating it yields CSASGLARELFF.

The chain has TRBV28 and TRBJ2-7, with 7 nucleotides matching TRBD2. V was clipped by 4 bases and J by 4 bases; unmatched bases: 4. Germline V gives CDR1 MDHEN, CDR2 SYDVKM. The CDR3 totals 13 residues. Here the CDR3 DNA reads TGTGCCAGCAGTTCCGGGAGGCGGTACGAGCAGTACTTC. It is translated as CASSSGRRYEQYF. The full variable domain, in which reference TRBV28 and TRBJ2-7 provide the parts outside the CDR3, is DVKVTQSSRYLVKRTGEKVFLECVQDMDHENMFWYRQDPGLGLRLIYFSYDVKMKEKGDIPEGYSVSREKKERFSLILESASTNQTSMYLCASSSGRRYEQYFGPGTRLTVT.

This clonotype was counted only a few times. The DNA for the CDR3 is TGCAGTGCTAGAGATGTAAGGACTAGCGGGACCCTCAGCTCCTACGAGCAGTACTTC. This codes for CSARDVRTSGTLSSYEQYF. The gene calls are TRBV20-1 and TRBJ2-7; 12 nucleotides line up with TRBD2. Germline assignment: CDR1 DFQATT and CDR2 SNEGSKA (reference sequence). There are 19 residues in the CDR3. V gave up 0 bases and J gave up 0 bases; unmatched junction bases: 12.

Ten or more counts support this clonotype. V gene TRBV20-1 combines with J gene TRBJ2-1; the D gene is possibly TRBD2 (5 bases). Per the germline V gene, CDR1 is DFQATT and CDR2 is SNEGSKA (reference sequence). The CDR3 contains 15 residues. The V end was cut by 5 bases, the J end by 0 bases, with 14 bases between. Written as DNA, the CDR3 is TGCAGTGCTGACCTGAGGGAACCCTCCTACAATGAGCAGTTCTTC. It is translated as CSADLREPSYNEQFF.

The gene calls are TRBV6-1 and TRBJ1-1; 7 bases agree with TRBD1. The V gene's germline CDR1 is MNHNS and CDR2 SASEGT. V lost 3 bases to trimming and J lost 0 bases; unmatched junction nucleotides: 1. CDR3 length: 14 residues. CDR3 protein: CASSEGQLNTEAFF. The CDR3 region has the DNA TGTGCCAGCAGTGAGGGACAGCTGAACACTGAAGCTTTCTTT.

This clonotype showed up just a few times. The genes are TRBV5-6 and TRBJ1-2, with a weak D call TRBD1 (5 bases). V lost 4 bases and J 4 bases, leaving 8 bases between the germline ends. Per germline, CDR1 SGHDT and CDR2 YYEEEE. This CDR3 region has 12 residues. CDR3 amino acids: CASSIDSYGYTF. CDR3 nucleotide sequence: TGTGCCAGCAGCATCGACAGCTATGGCTACACCTTC. The whole variable domain, filled in from reference TRBV5-6 and TRBJ1-2, reads DAGVTQSPTHLIKTRGQQVTLRCSPKSGHDTVSWYQQALGQGPQFIFQYYEEEERQRGNFPDRFSGHQFPNYSSELNVNALLLGDSALYLCASSIDSYGYTFGSGTRLTVV.

The J gene is TRBJ2-3, the V gene TRBV7-2; 7 bases match TRBD1. Per germline, CDR1 SGHTA and CDR2 FQGNSA. Trimming took 5 bases from V and 1 from J; bases not matched to a gene: 3. This CDR3 has 14 residues. CDR3: CASSKGTGTDTQYF. The CDR3 DNA follows: TGTGCCAGCAGCAAAGGGACAGGCACAGATACGCAGTATTTT.

The chain recombines TRBV5-4 with TRBJ1-2; D uncertain. The ends were cut back, 7 bases at V and 1 base at J, with 17 bases in the middle. This CDR3 contains 15 residues. Germline CDR1 SGHNT, CDR2 YYREEE (reference sequence). The DNA for the CDR3 is TGTGCCAGCGGAATCGGCCAGGCGCTTAACTATGGCTACACCTTC. This encodes CASGIGQALNYGYTF.

The rearrangement joins TRBV27 to TRBJ1-6; D ambiguous. Germline lookup yields CDR1 MNHEY and CDR2 SMNVEV (reference sequence). There are 15 residues in the CDR3. V lost 2 bases, J lost 7 bases, and 12 bases lay in between. The CDR3 region has the DNA TGTGCCAGCAGTTTAGGTGGCCACCCAAATTCACCCCTCCACTTT. It translates to CASSLGGHPNSPLHF.

This clonotype was counted at least ten times. The V call is TRBV7-2, the J call TRBJ2-5, with D perhaps TRBD2 (5 bases). Germline CDR1 is SGHTA and CDR2 is FQGNSA. The CDR3 is 15 amino acids. V was shortened by 1 base and J by 4 bases, with 13 bases between the two germline ends. The CDR3 here is CASSLGTGWRETQYF. The CDR3 nucleotides read TGTGCCAGCAGCTTAGGGACTGGATGGAGAGAGACCCAGTACTTC.

This clonotype was seen only a few times. This chain connects TRBV5-1 to TRBJ1-1; D is uncertain. CDR3 size: 13 residues. Trimming removed 0 bases at V and 5 bases at J, with 8 bases between. In germline, CDR1 is SGHRS, CDR2 YFSETQ. In DNA, the CDR3 is TGCGCCAGCAGCTTGGACAGTAAAACTGAAGCTTTCTTT. It encodes CASSLDSKTEAFF.

This clonotype was seen a few times. The chain joins TRBV5-4 to TRBJ2-3; 8 bases align to TRBD1. V lost 0 bases, J lost 11 bases, and 11 bases stayed unmatched. CDR3 length equals 15 residues. CDR1 and CDR2 (germline): SGHNT, YYREEE (reference sequence). The CDR3 sequence: CASSLVGQGASGQYF. In nucleotides, the CDR3 is TGTGCCAGCAGCTTGGTAGGACAGGGAGCATCGGGGCAGTATTTT.

The chain uses TRBV7-2 and TRBJ2-3; 7 nucleotides align to TRBD2. The CDR3 is made up of 16 amino acids. J was trimmed by 2 bases and V by 2 bases; bases with no gene match: 7. Looked up from germline, CDR1 is SGHTA and CDR2 is FQGNSA. CDR3 loop: CASSLRPSGATDTQYF. In DNA form, the CDR3 reads TGTGCCAGCAGCTTACGTCCTAGCGGTGCCACAGATACGCAGTATTTT.